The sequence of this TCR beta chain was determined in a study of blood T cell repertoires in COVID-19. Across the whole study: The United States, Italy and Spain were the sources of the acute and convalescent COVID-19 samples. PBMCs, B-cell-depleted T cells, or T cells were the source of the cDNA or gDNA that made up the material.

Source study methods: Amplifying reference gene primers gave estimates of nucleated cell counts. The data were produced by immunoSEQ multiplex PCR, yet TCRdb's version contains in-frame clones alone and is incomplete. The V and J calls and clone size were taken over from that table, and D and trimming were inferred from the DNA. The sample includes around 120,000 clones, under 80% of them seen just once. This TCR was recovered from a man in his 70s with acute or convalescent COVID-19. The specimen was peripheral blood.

The CDR3 is CASCDRGQPQHF. In nucleotides, the CDR3 is TGTGCCAGCTGCGACAGGGGTCAGCCCCAGCATTTT. This chain links TRBV18 with TRBJ1-5; 8 bases are a match to TRBD1. The CDR3 sequence is 12 residues long. V lost 7 bases to trimming and J lost 6 bases; unmatched junction nucleotides: 2. Germline CDR1 is KGHSH and CDR2 is LQKENI.